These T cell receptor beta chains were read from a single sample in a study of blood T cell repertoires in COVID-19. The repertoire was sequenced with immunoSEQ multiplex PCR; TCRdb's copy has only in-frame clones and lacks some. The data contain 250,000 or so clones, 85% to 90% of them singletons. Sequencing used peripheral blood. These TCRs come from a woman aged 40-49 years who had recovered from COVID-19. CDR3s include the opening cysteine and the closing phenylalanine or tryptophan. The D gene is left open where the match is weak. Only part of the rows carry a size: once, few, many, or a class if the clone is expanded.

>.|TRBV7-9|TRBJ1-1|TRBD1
CASSLGGQGRMNTEAFF
TGTGCCAGCAGCTTAGGGGGACAGGGGAGGATGAACACTGAAGCTTTCTTT
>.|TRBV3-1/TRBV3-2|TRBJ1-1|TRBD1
CASSQDLGQGRTFF
TGTGCCAGCAGCCAAGACCTGGGACAGGGCAGGACCTTCTTT
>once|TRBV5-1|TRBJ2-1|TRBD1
CASSSTGDSGNEQFF
TGCGCCAGCAGTTCGACAGGGGACTCGGGCAATGAGCAGTTCTTC
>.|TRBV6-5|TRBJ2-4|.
CASTPTGRKNIQYF
TGTGCCAGCACCCCGACAGGGAGGAAAAACATTCAGTACTTC
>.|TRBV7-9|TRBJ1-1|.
CASSLALSRGAFF
TGTGCCAGCAGCTTAGCGCTGTCTAGGGGGGCTTTCTTT
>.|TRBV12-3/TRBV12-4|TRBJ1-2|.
CASSFSVNYGYTF
TGTGCCAGCAGTTTCTCAGTTAACTATGGCTACACCTTC
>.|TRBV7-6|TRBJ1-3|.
CASSLSPPGPTGNTIYF
TGTGCCAGCAGCTTAAGTCCTCCAGGGCCAACCGGAAACACCATATATTTT
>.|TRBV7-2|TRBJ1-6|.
CASSLQGIYNSPLHF
TGTGCCAGCAGCCTTCAGGGAATTTATAATTCACCCCTCCACTTT
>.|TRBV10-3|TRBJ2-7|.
CAISSADGSYEQYF
TGTGCCATCAGCTCGGCAGACGGGTCCTACGAGCAGTACTTC
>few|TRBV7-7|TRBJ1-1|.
CASSQDRNTEAFF
TGTGCTAGCAGCCAGGACAGGAACACTGAAGCTTTCTTT
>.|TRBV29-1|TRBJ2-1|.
CSVESGSVDEQFF
TGCAGCGTTGAATCGGGATCCGTGGATGAGCAGTTCTTC
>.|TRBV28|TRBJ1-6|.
CASSLSWGPSNNSPLHF
TGTGCCAGCAGTTTATCGTGGGGGCCCTCTAATAATTCACCCCTCCACTTT
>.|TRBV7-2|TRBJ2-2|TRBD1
CASSTGMDRVTGELFF
TGTGCCAGCAGCACCGGTATGGACAGGGTCACCGGGGAGCTGTTTTTT
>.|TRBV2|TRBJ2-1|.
CASRGQGKTNEQFF
TGTGCCAGCAGGGGGCAGGGGAAAACCAATGAGCAGTTCTTC
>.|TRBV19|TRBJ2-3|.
CASSIAGTRTDTQYF
TGTGCCAGTAGTATAGCGGGAACTCGCACAGATACGCAGTATTTT
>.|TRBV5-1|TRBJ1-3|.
CASSFGGFGGNTIYF
TGCGCCAGCAGCTTTGGAGGGTTTGGGGGAAACACCATATATTTT
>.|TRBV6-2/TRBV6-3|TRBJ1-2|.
CASSYSRGGYTF
TGTGCCAGCAGTTACTCGAGGGGGGGCTACACCTTC
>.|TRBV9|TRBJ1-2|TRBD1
CASSPQGQAYGYTF
TGTGCCAGCAGCCCCCAGGGACAGGCCTATGGCTACACCTTC
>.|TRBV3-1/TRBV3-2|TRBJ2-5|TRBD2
CASSQLAGGEETQYF
TGTGCCAGCAGCCAGCTAGCGGGGGGTGAAGAGACCCAGTACTTC
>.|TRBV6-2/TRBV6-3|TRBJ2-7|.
CASSATNSYEQYF
TGTGCCAGCAGTGCGACAAATTCCTACGAGCAGTACTTC